This T cell receptor (beta chain) was observed in a study of blood T cell repertoires in COVID-19. V was pared by 0 bases and J by 7 bases, with 11 bases of the junction left unmatched. The CDR3 contains 18 residues. The V gene's germline CDR1 is SGHRS and CDR2 YFSETQ. In the source study's methods: The authors estimated nucleated cell counts from reference gene primer amplification. Profiling relied on immunoSEQ multiplex PCR, and the TCRdb table lists in-frame clones only, not all of them. The V and J calls and the clone size are those of that table, but D and trimming were determined from the DNA. The table shows over 120,000 clones, with 78% occurring only once.

The sample taken for sequencing was peripheral blood. The chain uses TRBV5-1 and TRBJ1-6; 9 bases line up with TRBD1. The clonotype was recovered from a woman aged 55-69 years with acute or convalescent COVID-19. In DNA, the CDR3 is TGCGCCAGCAGCTTGGGGGTTCGGGGACAGGGAAACAATTCACCCCTCCACTTT. Translating gives CASSLGVRGQGNNSPLHF. Together with reference TRBV5-1 and TRBJ1-6, the CDR3 gives the full variable domain: KAGVTQTPRYLIKTRGQQVTLSCSPISGHRSVSWYQQTPGQGLQFLFEYFSETQRNKGNFPGRFSGRQFSNSRSEMNVSTLELGDSALYLCASSLGVRGQGNNSPLHFGNGTRLTVT.